One sample yielded the 9 T cell receptor beta chains listed below, sequenced in a study of regulatory T cells in long-lasting Graves disease. Time point defined: newly diagnosed GD, antithyroid drugs for less than 3 months. The TCR library used RNA extracted from PBMCs. Sequencing libraries for TCR beta were prepared with iRepertoire HTBI primers and Arm-PCR of CDR3 regions. TCRdb recomputed calls from the multiplex PCR reads with MiXCR, one row per CDR3 protein. The repertoire holds under 700,000 distinct CDR3 sequences, with about 16% as singletons. The sample was also reused in another study, on T cells in Graves' hyperthyroidism and ophthalmopathy.

Sequenced here: peripheral blood mononuclear cells (PBMCs), sampled at new diagnosis, from a patient treated with antithyroid drugs. These receptors originate from a woman aged 40-65 years with Graves disease.

The gene calls are TRBV30 and TRBJ2-1; D gene ambiguous. CDR3 size: 13 residues. Trimming removed 2 bases from V and 10 bases from J, with 15 bases in between. CDR1 is GTSNPN, CDR2 SVGIG, per germline (reference sequence). The DNA for the CDR3 is TGTGCCTGGAGTTCCACCCCTCAGTGGGAGCAGTTCTTC. As protein: CAWSSTPQWEQFF.

This clonotype came up many times. The chain uses TRBV6-2 or TRBV6-3 and TRBJ2-7; possible D gene TRBD1, 6 bases. Trimming removed 5 bases from V and 4 bases from J, with 15 bases in between. The CDR3 has 14 amino acids. The germline V gene has CDR1 MNHEY and CDR2 SVGEGT. The CDR3 sequence is CASSPLGQQYEQYF. CDR3 DNA: TGTGCCAGCAGTCCCCTTGGACAGCAATACGAGCAGTACTTC.

This clonotype was picked up many times. The V and J genes are TRBV30 and TRBJ2-2, with D possibly TRBD2 on 5 matching bases. Looked up from germline, CDR1 is GTSNPN and CDR2 is SVGIG (reference sequence). The CDR3 covers 16 residues. V dropped 0 bases and J dropped 5 bases, with 16 bases sitting between them. This CDR3 is CAWSVGLLGRTGELFF. The DNA for the CDR3 is TGTGCCTGGAGTGTCGGACTCCTAGGTCGGACCGGGGAGCTGTTTTTT.

This clonotype was seen many times. V gene TRBV6-5 combines with J gene TRBJ1-5; D gene uncertain. The V and J ends lost 0 bases and 4 bases respectively, with 10 bases between them. CDR1 MNHEY and CDR2 SVGAGI come from the germline V gene. The CDR3 runs 15 residues. CDR3 amino acids: CASSYSRGKNQPQHF. CDR3 in DNA: TGTGCCAGCAGTTACTCGCGAGGGAAGAATCAGCCCCAGCATTTT.

This chain connects TRBV20-1 to TRBJ1-1; a weak D match, TRBD1 (6 bases). CDR1 is DFQATT, CDR2 SNEGSKA, per germline (reference sequence). The CDR3 totals 14 residues. V was cut by 3 bases and J by 1 base, with 12 bases left in between. The CDR3 region has the DNA TGCAGTGCTAGCCAACTAGGGGGGAACACTGAAGCTTTCTTT. Amino acids: CSASQLGGNTEAFF.

This clonotype was detected many times. The chain uses TRBV18 and TRBJ2-7; D is ambiguous. The germline V gene has CDR1 KGHSH and CDR2 LQKENI. CDR3 length equals 15 residues. V shed 0 bases and J shed 2 bases, with 11 bases lying between them. CDR3 DNA sequence: TGTGCCAGCTCACCACCGTTCGGGCTGGCCTACGAGCAGTACTTC. It codes for CASSPPFGLAYEQYF.

This clonotype was seen ten or more times. The gene calls are TRBV11-2 and TRBJ2-2, with 9 bases lining up with TRBD1. This CDR3 has 15 residues. Per germline, CDR1 SGHAT and CDR2 FQNNGV. The ends lost 4 bases at V and 6 bases at J; junction bases unmatched: 6. The CDR3 sequence is CASSSRDRDSGELFF. The CDR3 DNA reads as TGTGCCAGCAGCTCCCGGGACAGGGATTCCGGGGAGCTGTTTTTT.

This clonotype was counted ten times or more. The chain is built from TRBV24-1 and TRBJ2-2; possibly TRBD1 or TRBD2 for D (5 bases each). With 3 bases removed from V and 1 base from J, the gap between germline ends came to 11 bases. The germline V gene encodes CDR1 KGHDR and CDR2 SFDVKD. This CDR3 is built from 16 residues. CDR3 in amino acids: CATSDLGTVNTGELFF. The CDR3 nucleotides read TGTGCCACCAGTGATCTCGGGACGGTGAACACCGGGGAGCTGTTTTTT.

The CDR3 reads CASQEGANTLVPYEQYF. DNA for the CDR3: TGTGCCAGCCAGGAGGGGGCGAATACACTAGTTCCCTACGAGCAGTACTTC. The V gene is TRBV5-4, the J gene TRBJ2-7; D might be TRBD1 (7 bases). Germline-derived CDR1 and CDR2 are SGHNT and YYREEE (reference sequence). The CDR3 consists of 17 residues. V lost 7 bases, J lost 2 bases, and 25 bases lay in between.